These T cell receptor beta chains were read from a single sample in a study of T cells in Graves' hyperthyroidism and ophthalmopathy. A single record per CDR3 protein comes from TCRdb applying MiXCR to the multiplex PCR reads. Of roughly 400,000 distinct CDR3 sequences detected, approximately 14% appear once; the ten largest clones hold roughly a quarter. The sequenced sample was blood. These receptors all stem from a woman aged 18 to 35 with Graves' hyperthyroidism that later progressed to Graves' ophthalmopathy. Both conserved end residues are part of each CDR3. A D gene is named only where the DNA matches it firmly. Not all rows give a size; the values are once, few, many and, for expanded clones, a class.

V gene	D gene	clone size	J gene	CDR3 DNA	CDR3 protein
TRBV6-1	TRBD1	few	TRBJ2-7	TGTGCCAGCACCGGGACAGAGACCTACGAGCAGTACTTC	CASTGTETYEQYF
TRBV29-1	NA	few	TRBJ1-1	TGCAACCATCGGGCCTTAAACACTGAAGCTTTCTTT	CNHRALNTEAFF
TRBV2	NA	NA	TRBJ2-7	TGTGCCAGCAATGAGGGCAGGGGCTACGAGCAGTACTTC	CASNEGRGYEQYF
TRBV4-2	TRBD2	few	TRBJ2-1	TGTGCCAGCAGCCAATCCGGGACTAGCGCTTACAATGAGCAGTTCTTC	CASSQSGTSAYNEQFF
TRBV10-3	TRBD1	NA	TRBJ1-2	TGTGCCATCAGTGAGTCCTCCGGACAGGGCGTCTATGGCTACACCTTC	CAISESSGQGVYGYTF
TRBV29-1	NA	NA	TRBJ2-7	TGCAGCATTGAATTCTTCAGGGGCGGAACCTACGAGCAGTACTTC	CSIEFFRGGTYEQYF
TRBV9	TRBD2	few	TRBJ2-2	TGTGCCAGCAGCCAGAAGATGGGACTAGCAAACACCGGGGAGCTGTTTTTT	CASSQKMGLANTGELFF
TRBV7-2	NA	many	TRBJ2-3	TGTGCCAGCAGCCCGGGATTGGGAGTTATGGATACGCAGTATTTT	CASSPGLGVMDTQYF
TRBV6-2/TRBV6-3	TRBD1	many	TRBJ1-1	TGTGCCAGCAGTTATGACAGGGCGATGAACACTGAAGCTTTCTTT	CASSYDRAMNTEAFF
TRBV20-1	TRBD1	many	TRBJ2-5	TGCAGTGCTAGAGGCCGGGACAGGGCTTACTTC	CSARGRDRAYF
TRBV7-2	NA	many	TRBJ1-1	TGTGCCAGCAGCTTAGCGGGGGTATTGAACACTGAAGCTTTCTTT	CASSLAGVLNTEAFF
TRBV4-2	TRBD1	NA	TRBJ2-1	TGTGCCAGCAGCCAATCCGGGACAGGGAGCAATGAGCAGTTCTTC	CASSQSGTGSNEQFF
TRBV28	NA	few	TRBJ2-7	TGTGCCAGCAGTTTGGCTCTTATCTTCCGAGGCGGGGAGAACTACGAGCAGTACTTC	CASSLALIFRGGENYEQYF
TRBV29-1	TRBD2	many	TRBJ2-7	TGCAGCGTTCTAGCGGGGAACTACGAGCAGTACTTC	CSVLAGNYEQYF
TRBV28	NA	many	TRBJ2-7	TGTGCCAGCTCTCCTAGGGGTAACGGCGAGCAGTACTTC	CASSPRGNGEQYF
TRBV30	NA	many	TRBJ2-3	TGTGCCTGGAGTGTTGGACGGAGCACAGATACGCAGTATTTT	CAWSVGRSTDTQYF
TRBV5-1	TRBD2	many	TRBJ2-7	TGCGCCAGCAGCGGTGAGAGCGGGAGCTGGTACGAGCAGTACTTC	CASSGESGSWYEQYF
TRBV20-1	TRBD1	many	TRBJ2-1	TGCAGTGCTGGGAGAAGGGGGCGCGAGCAGTTCTTC	CSAGRRGREQFF
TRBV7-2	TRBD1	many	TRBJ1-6	TGTGCCAGCAGCGCTTCCGGGACAGGCAATTCACCCCTCCACTTT	CASSASGTGNSPLHF
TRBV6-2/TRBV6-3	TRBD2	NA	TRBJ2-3	TGTGCCAGCAGGATCGGGGGGAGCACAGATACGCAGTATTTT	CASRIGGSTDTQYF
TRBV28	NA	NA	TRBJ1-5	TGTGCCAGCAGGGGTCCAGGGATTCAGCCCCAGCATTTT	CASRGPGIQPQHF
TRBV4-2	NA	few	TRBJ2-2	TGTGCCAGCAGCCATGCCCTAGCGCCTACCGGGGAGCTGTTTTTT	CASSHALAPTGELFF
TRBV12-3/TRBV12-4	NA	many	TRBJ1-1	TGTGCCAGCAGTTTGGGGGGGGGGTCTGAAGCTTTCTTT	CASSLGGGSEAFF
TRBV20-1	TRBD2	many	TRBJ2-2	TGCAGTGCTGAAGCGGGAAAGGCAGCCGGGGAGCTGTTTTTT	CSAEAGKAAGELFF
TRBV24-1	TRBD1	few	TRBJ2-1	TGTGCCACCAGTGATATGACAGGGGACCTGAATGAGCAGTTCTTC	CATSDMTGDLNEQFF
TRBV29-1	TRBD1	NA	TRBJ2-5	TGCAGCGTCCTCACAGGGGAAGGAGAGACCCAGTACTTC	CSVLTGEGETQYF
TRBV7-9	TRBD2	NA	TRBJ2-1	TGTGCCAGCAGCGGGCAGACTAGCGGGAGTATCTATGAGCAGTTCTTC	CASSGQTSGSIYEQFF
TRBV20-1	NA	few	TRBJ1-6	TGCAGTGCCCCCGAAGCCGGGCTGTACAATTCACCCCTCCACTTT	CSAPEAGLYNSPLHF
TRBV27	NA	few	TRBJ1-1	TGTGCCAGCAGTTTATCGGGGTTTGCCATGAACACTGAAGCTTTCTTT	CASSLSGFAMNTEAFF
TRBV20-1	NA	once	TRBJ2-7	TGCAGTGCTGCCACGTATGTACGGGCCGCCTACGAGCTGTACTTC	CSAATYVRAAYELYF
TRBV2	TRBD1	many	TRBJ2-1	TGTGCCAGCAGTGAGAGGGGGCTTGGTGAGCAGTTCTTC	CASSERGLGEQFF
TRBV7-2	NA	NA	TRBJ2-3	TGTGCCAGCAGCTTAGGGCGTCCGGGACGGGGCACAGATACGCAGTATTTT	CASSLGRPGRGTDTQYF
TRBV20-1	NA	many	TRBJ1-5	TGCAGTGCTAGAGACAGTCAGCTCAATCCCTCCAATAGCAATCAGCCCCAGCATTTT	CSARDSQLNPSNSNQPQHF
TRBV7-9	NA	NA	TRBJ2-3	TGTGCCAGCACCTTAGGGGAGTGGACAGATACGCAGTATTTT	CASTLGEWTDTQYF
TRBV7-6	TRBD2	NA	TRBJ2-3	TGTGCCAGCAGCTTTAGCGGGCATAACACAGATACGCAGTATTTT	CASSFSGHNTDTQYF
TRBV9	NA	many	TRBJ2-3	TGTGCCAGCAGCGTCGCAGGGGCGAACACAGATACGCAGTATTTT	CASSVAGANTDTQYF
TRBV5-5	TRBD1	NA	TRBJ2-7	TGTGCCAGCAGCTTGGACAGGGGATTCCACGAGCAGTACTTC	CASSLDRGFHEQYF
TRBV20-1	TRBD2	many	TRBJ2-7	TGCAGTGCTAGAGGATTAGCGGGAGACTACGAGCAGTACTTC	CSARGLAGDYEQYF
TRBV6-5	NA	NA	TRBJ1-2	TGTGCCAGCAGTTACTCGGAGGGGTTGGCGGAGGGCTACACCTTC	CASSYSEGLAEGYTF
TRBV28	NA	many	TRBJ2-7	TGTGCCAGCAGTTTACCGGATCCGTACGAGCAGTACTTC	CASSLPDPYEQYF
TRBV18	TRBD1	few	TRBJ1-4	TGTGCCAGCTCACCACGTTTCGGACAGGGGGCGACTAATGAAAAACTGTTTTTT	CASSPRFGQGATNEKLFF
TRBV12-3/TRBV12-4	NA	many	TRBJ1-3	TGTGCCAGCAACACCAGAACCTCTGGAAACACCATATATTTT	CASNTRTSGNTIYF
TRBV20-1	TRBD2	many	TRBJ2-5	TGCAGTGCTAGAGATGGCGGGAGTATTTCGGAGACCCAGTACTTC	CSARDGGSISETQYF
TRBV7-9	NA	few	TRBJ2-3	TGTGCCAGCAGCTTACGAGGACTGACAGATACGCAGTATTTT	CASSLRGLTDTQYF
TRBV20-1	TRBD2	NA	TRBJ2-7	TGCAGTGCTGGGACTAGCGGCTACGAGCAGTACTTC	CSAGTSGYEQYF
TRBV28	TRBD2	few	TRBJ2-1	TGTGCCAGCAGCCTATTCTTGTCGCGGGAGACCCTAAACAATGAGCAGTTCTTC	CASSLFLSRETLNNEQFF
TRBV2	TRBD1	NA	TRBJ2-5	TGTGCCGGCAGCTCCGGGACAGGGGTTGGCGAGACCCAGTACTTC	CAGSSGTGVGETQYF
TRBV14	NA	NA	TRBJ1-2	TGTGCCAGCAGCAGGGGTATAGGCTACACCTTC	CASSRGIGYTF
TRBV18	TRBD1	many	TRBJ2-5	TGTGCCAGCTCACCACCGGGACAGGGGGCGCGTCAAGAGACCCAGTACTTC	CASSPPGQGARQETQYF
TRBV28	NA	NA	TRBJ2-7	TGTGCCAGCAGCTCCGGGCCTTATCCTTACGAGCAGTACTTC	CASSSGPYPYEQYF
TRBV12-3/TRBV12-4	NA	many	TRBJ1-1	TGTGCCAGCAGTCCGGGACGGGTGAACACTGAAGCTTTCTTT	CASSPGRVNTEAFF
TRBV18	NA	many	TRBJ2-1	TGTGCCAGCTCGACGGAAGGACTGGTGGGGTTGCAGTTCTTC	CASSTEGLVGLQFF
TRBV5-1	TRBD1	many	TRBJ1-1	TGCGCCAGCAGCTTGGCGGGACAGGGAGACACTGAAGCTTTCTTT	CASSLAGQGDTEAFF
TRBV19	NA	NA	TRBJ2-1	TGTGCCAGTAGTATAGCCGAACAGGGAGAAGGGTACAATGAGCAGTTCTTC	CASSIAEQGEGYNEQFF
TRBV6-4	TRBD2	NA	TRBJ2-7	TGTGCCAGCAGTACTAGCGGGGCATCCTACGAGCAGTACTTC	CASSTSGASYEQYF
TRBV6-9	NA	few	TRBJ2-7	TGTGCCGGCAGTTACCGTTCACCCATGGGGATTGGGCGGAAGACCTACGAGCAGTACTTC	CAGSYRSPMGIGRKTYEQYF
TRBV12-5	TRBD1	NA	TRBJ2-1	TGTGCTAGTGGTTTGGTATTAACAGGGGCGGACTACAATGAGCAGTTCTTC	CASGLVLTGADYNEQFF
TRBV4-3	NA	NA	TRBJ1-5	TGCGTCAGCAGCCTTAACTGGGGGGGGGCGGATAGGCCCCAGCATTTT	CVSSLNWGGADRPQHF
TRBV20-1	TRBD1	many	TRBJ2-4	TGCAGTGCTACTGCACAGGGGGCCAAAAACATTCAGTACTTC	CSATAQGAKNIQYF